Detailed here is one T cell receptor beta chain. Antigen specificity is unknown. Patients with autoimmune history or systemic immunosuppression were excluded. This sample was taken from a study of OX40 agonist ivuxolimab in advanced cancers. Study-wide findings and caveats: More expanded clones were seen, on average, in CD8+ T cells than in CD4+.

Sequencing used immunoSEQ multiplex PCR; TCRdb keeps in-frame clones, though not all of them. The sample consists of about 62,000 clones, 70% to 80% of them appearing once. In germline, CDR1 is SGDLS, CDR2 YYNGEE. The V and J ends lost 7 bases and 2 bases respectively, with 9 bases between them. The CDR3 spans 13 residues. The chain employs TRBV9 and TRBJ2-2; D unresolved. The source is an adult with an advanced solid tumor such as melanoma, head and neck, liver or kidney cancer. Sequencing used CD4+ or CD8+ T cells sorted from blood, obtained in a trial of the OX40 agonist ivuxolimab. The CDR3 region is CASCGINTGELFF. The CDR3 DNA reads as TGTGCCAGCTGCGGAATTAACACCGGGGAGCTGTTTTTT.